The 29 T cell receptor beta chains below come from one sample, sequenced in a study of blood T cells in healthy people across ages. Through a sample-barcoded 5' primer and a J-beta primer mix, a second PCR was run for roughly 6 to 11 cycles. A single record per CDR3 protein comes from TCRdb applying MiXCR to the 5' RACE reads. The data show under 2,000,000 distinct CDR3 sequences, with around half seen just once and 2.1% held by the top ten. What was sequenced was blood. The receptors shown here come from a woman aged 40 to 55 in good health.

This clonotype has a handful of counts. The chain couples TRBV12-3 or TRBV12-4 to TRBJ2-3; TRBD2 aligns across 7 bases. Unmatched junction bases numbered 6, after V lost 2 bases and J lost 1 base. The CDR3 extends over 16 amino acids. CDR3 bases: TGTGCCAGCAGTTTAATCCAGCGGGGTCGCACAGATACGCAGTATTTT. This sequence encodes CASSLIQRGRTDTQYF.

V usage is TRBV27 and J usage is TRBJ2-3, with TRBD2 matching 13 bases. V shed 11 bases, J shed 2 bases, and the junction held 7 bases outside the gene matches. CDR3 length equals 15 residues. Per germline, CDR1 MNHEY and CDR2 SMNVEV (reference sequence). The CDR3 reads CASWTSGGPTDTQYF. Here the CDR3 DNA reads TGTGCCTCCTGGACTAGCGGGGGCCCCACAGATACGCAGTATTTT.

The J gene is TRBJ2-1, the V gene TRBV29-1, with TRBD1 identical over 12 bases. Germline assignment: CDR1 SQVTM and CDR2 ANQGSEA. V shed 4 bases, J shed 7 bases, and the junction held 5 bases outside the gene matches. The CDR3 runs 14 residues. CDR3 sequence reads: CSVAGTGGMNEQFF. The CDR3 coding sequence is TGCAGCGTTGCCGGGACAGGGGGCATGAATGAGCAGTTCTTC.

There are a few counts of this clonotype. The CDR3 sequence: CASSLTSGGGYYNEQFF. The DNA for the CDR3 is TGTGCCAGCAGTTTAACGAGCGGGGGGGGTTACTACAATGAGCAGTTCTTC. The chain combines TRBV27 with TRBJ2-1, with 10 bases fitting TRBD2. Germline V lookup: CDR1 MNHEY, CDR2 SMNVEV (reference sequence). The length of the CDR3 is 17 residues. Trimming took 2 bases from V and 3 from J; bases not matched to a gene: 7.

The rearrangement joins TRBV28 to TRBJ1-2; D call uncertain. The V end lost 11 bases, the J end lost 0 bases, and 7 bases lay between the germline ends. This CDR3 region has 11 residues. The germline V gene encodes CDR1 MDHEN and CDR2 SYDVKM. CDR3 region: CALRTNYGYTF. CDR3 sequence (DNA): TGTGCCCTCCGGACTAACTATGGCTACACCTTC.

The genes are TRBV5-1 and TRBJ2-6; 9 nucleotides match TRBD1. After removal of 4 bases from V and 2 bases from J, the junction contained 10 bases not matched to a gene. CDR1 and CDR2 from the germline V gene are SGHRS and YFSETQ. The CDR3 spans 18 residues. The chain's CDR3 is CASSPSPGTGTGANVLTF. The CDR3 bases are TGCGCCAGCAGCCCAAGTCCCGGGACAGGGACTGGGGCCAACGTCCTGACTTTC.

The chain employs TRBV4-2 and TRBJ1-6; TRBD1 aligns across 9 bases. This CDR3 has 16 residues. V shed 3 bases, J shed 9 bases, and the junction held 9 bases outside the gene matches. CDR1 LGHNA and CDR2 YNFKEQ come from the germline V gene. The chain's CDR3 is CASSQEPGTGSSPLHF. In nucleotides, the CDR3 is TGTGCCAGCAGCCAGGAGCCCGGGACAGGGAGTTCACCCCTCCACTTT.

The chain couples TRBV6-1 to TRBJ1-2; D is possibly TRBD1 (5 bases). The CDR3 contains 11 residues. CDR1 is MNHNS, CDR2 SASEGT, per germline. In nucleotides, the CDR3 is TGTTTATCCATGGGGGGTATCGGCTACACCTTC. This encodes CLSMGGIGYTF.

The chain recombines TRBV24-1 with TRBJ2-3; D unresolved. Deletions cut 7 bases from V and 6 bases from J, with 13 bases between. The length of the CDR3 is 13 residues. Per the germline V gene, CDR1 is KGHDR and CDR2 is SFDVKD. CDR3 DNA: TGTGCCACCAGCTCGAGTAGACTGGATACGCAGTATTTT. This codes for CATSSSRLDTQYF.

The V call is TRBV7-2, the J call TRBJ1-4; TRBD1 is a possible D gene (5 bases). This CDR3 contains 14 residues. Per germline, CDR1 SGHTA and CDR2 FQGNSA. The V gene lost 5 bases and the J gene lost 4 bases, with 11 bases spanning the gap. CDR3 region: CASSLGPRNEKLFF. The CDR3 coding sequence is TGTGCCAGCAGCCTGGGACCGCGTAATGAAAAACTGTTTTTT.

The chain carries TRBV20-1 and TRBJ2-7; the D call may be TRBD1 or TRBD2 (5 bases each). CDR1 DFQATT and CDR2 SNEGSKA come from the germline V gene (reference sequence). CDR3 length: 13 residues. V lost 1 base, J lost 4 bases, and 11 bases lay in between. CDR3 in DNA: TGCAGTGCTAGAGGTCGAGGGGCTTACGAGCAGTACTTC. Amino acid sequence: CSARGRGAYEQYF.

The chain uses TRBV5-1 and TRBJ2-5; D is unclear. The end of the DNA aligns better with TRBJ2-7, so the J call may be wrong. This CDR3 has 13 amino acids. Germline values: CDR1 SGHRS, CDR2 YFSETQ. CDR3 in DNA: TGCGCCAGCAGTTCTGTCCTCTTCTACGAGCAGTACTTC. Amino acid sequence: CASSSVLFYEQYF.

CDR3 in DNA: TGCGCCAGCAGCTTGGCGGGTGAGGTCTACGAGCAGTACTTC. It is translated as CASSLAGEVYEQYF. This sequence joins TRBV5-1 and TRBJ2-7, with unresolved D. Trimming removed 0 bases at V and 3 bases at J, with 10 bases between. Germline V gene data show CDR1 as SGHRS and CDR2 as YFSETQ. The CDR3 runs 14 residues.

CDR3 loop: CASGFPSSGGASGANEQFF. In nucleotides, the CDR3 is TGCGCCAGCGGATTTCCTTCTAGCGGGGGGGCGAGTGGGGCCAATGAGCAGTTCTTC. The chain combines TRBV5-1 with TRBJ2-1, with 12 nucleotides matching TRBD2. V was pared by 7 bases and J by 6 bases, with 20 bases of the junction left unmatched. The germline V gene encodes CDR1 SGHRS and CDR2 YFSETQ. The CDR3 totals 19 residues.

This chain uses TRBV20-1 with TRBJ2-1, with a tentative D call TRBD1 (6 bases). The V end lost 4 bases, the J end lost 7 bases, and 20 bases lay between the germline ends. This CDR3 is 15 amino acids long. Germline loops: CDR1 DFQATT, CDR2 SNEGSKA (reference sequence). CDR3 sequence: CSATSGQLFGNEQFF. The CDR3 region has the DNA TGCAGTGCTACCTCCGGACAGCTTTTTGGAAATGAGCAGTTCTTC.

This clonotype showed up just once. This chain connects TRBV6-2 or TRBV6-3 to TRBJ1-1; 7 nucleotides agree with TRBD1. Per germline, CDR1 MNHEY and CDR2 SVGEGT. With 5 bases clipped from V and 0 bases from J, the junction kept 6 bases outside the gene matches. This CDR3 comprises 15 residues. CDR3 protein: CASSARDSMNTEAFF. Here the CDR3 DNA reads TGTGCCAGCAGTGCCCGGGACAGCATGAACACTGAAGCTTTCTTT.

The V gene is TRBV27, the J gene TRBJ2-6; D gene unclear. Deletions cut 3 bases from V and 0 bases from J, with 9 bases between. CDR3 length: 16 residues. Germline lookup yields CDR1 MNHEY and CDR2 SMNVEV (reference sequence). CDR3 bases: TGTGCCAGCAGTTTTGTACCACTCTCTGGGGCCAACGTCCTGACTTTC. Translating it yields CASSFVPLSGANVLTF. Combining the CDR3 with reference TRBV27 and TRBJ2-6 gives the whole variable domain EAQVTQNPRYLITVTGKKLTVTCSQNMNHEYMSWYRQDPGLGLRQIYYSMNVEVTDKGDVPEGYKVSRKEKRNFPLILESPSPNQTSLYFCASSFVPLSGANVLTFGAGSRLTVL.

CDR3: CASSLGGDRGPADTQYF. In nucleotides, the CDR3 is TGTGCCAGCAGTTTAGGGGGGGACAGGGGGCCCGCAGATACGCAGTATTTT. The chain has TRBV27 and TRBJ2-3; 12 positions agree with TRBD1. The CDR3 has 17 amino acids. The trim removed 2 bases at V and 4 bases at J, leaving 7 bases unmatched. CDR1 MNHEY and CDR2 SMNVEV come from the germline V gene (reference sequence).

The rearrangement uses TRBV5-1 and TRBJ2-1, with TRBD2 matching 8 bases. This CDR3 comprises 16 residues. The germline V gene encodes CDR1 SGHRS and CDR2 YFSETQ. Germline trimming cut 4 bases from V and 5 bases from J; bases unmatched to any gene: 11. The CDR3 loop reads CASSTPRGADDNEQFF. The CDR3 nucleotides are TGCGCCAGCAGCACTCCGCGGGGGGCCGACGACAATGAGCAGTTCTTC.

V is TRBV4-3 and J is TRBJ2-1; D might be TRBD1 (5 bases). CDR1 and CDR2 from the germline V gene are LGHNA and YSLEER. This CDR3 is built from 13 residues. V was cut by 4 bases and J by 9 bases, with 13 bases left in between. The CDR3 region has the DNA TGCGCCAGCAGCCTCGACAGTGGGCGTGAGCAGTTCTTC. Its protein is CASSLDSGREQFF.

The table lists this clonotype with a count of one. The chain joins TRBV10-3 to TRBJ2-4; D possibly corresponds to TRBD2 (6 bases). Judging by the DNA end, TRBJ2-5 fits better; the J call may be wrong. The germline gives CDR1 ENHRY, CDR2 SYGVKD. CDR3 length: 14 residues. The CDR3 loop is CAISDGGVGETQYF. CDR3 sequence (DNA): TGTGCCATCAGTGACGGAGGGGTGGGAGAGACCCAGTACTTC.

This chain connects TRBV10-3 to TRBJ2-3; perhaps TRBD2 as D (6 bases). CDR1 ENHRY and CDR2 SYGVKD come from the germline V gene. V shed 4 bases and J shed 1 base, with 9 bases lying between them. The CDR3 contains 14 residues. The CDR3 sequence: CAISAGVGTDTQYF. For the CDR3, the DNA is TGTGCCATCAGTGCGGGGGTAGGCACAGATACGCAGTATTTT.

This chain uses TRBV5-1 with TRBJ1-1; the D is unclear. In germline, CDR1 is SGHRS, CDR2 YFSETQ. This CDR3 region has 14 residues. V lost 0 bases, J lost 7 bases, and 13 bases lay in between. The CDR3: CASSLAAAGFEAFF. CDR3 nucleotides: TGCGCCAGCAGCTTGGCCGCGGCAGGCTTTGAAGCTTTCTTT.

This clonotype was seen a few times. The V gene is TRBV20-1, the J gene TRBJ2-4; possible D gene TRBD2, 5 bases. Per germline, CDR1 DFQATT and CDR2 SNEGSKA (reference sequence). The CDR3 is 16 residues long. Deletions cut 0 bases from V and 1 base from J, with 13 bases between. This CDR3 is CSARDPIGVAKNIQYF. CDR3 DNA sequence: TGCAGTGCTAGAGATCCGATCGGGGTGGCCAAAAACATTCAGTACTTC.

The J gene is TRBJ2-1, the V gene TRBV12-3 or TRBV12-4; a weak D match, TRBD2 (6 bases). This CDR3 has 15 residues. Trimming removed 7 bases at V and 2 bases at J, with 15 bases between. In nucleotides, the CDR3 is TGTGCCAGCACTCCAAGGCGGGGACCCTACAATGAGCAGTTCTTC. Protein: CASTPRRGPYNEQFF.

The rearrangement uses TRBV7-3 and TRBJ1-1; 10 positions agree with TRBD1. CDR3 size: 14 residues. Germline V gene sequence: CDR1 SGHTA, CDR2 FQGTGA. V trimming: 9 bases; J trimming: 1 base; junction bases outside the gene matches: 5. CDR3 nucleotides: TGTGCCAGTGGACAGGGGGGTCGGAACACTGAAGCTTTCTTT. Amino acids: CASGQGGRNTEAFF.

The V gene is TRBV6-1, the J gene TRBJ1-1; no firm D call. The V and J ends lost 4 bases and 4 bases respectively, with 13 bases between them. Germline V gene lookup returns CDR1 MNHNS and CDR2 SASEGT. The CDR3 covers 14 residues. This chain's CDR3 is CASSARSKVTEAFF. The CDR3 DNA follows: TGTGCCAGCAGTGCTCGCTCTAAGGTCACTGAAGCTTTCTTT.

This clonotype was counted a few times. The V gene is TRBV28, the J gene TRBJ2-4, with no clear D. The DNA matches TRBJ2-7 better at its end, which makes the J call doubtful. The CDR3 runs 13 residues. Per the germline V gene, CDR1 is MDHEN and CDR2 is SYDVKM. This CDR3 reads CASSLARPREQYF. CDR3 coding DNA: TGTGCCAGCAGCCTTGCGAGACCCCGCGAGCAGTACTTC.

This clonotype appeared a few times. The DNA of the CDR3 is TGTGCCAGCAGCTTATTGGGAACAGAGGGTGAGACCCAGTACTTC. Translating gives CASSLLGTEGETQYF. The chain uses TRBV7-9 and TRBJ2-5; D perhaps matches TRBD2 (5 bases). The CDR3 extends over 15 amino acids. Trimming left V 2 bases short and J 5 bases short, with 15 bases between. Germline CDR1 is SEHNR and CDR2 is FQNEAQ (reference sequence).